This T cell receptor beta chain was sequenced in a study of neurological immune-mediated disorders. The time point: technical triplicate 3. Unsorted libraries were generated from 2 million PBMCs held at -80 degrees C. MiXCR, run by TCRdb on the 5' RACE reads, gives a single entry per CDR3 protein. The sample contains about 44,000 distinct CDR3 sequences, roughly 21% of which appear only once. This clonotype was counted at least ten times. Germline values: CDR1 SNHLY, CDR2 FYNNEI. This CDR3 has 16 residues. The germline V and J ends were trimmed by 1 base and 0 bases, with 10 bases remaining between them.

This rearrangement joins TRBV2 to TRBJ1-3; D is unclear. Sequencing was carried out using PBMCs. This TCR came from a man aged 60-69 years with HTLV-1-associated myelopathy (HAM/TSP). CDR3 amino acids: CASSEGRANSGNTIYF. In nucleotides, the CDR3 is TGTGCCAGCAGTGAAGGTCGAGCCAACTCTGGAAACACCATATATTTT. Complete variable domain (other parts from reference TRBV2 and TRBJ1-3): EPEVTQTPSHQVTQMGQEVILRCVPISNHLYFYWYRQILGQKVEFLVSFYNNEISEKSEIFDDQFSVERPDGSNFTLKIRSTKLEDSAMYFCASSEGRANSGNTIYFGEGSWLTVV.